The 18 T cell receptor beta chains reported below all come from one sample, sequenced in a study of OX40 agonist ivuxolimab in advanced cancers. Assay used: immunoSEQ multiplex PCR; TCRdb lists only in-frame clones, some missing. The sample consists of about 59,000 clones, 75% to 90% of them appearing once. The starting material was CD4+ or CD8+ T cells sorted from blood, obtained in a trial of the OX40 agonist ivuxolimab. The receptor set was obtained from an adult with an advanced solid tumor such as melanoma, head and neck, liver or kidney cancer.

The rearrangement joins TRBV2 to TRBJ2-5; possible D gene TRBD2, 6 bases. CDR3 size: 14 residues. The V gene lost 2 bases and the J gene lost 3 bases, with 10 bases spanning the gap. The germline V gene has CDR1 SNHLY and CDR2 FYNNEI. The CDR3 region is CASSEMGGKETQYF. The DNA of the CDR3 is TGTGCCAGCAGTGAAATGGGAGGTAAAGAGACCCAGTACTTC.

The chain carries TRBV6-1 and TRBJ2-6, with TRBD1 as a possible D gene (6 bases). The germline CDR1 and CDR2 sequences are MNHNS and SASEGT. The CDR3 contains 16 residues. The V end was cut by 3 bases, the J end by 2 bases, with 11 bases between. Here the CDR3 DNA reads TGTGCCAGCAGTGACAGGGGTAATACTGGGGCCAACGTCCTGACTTTC. Amino acids: CASSDRGNTGANVLTF.

CDR3 residues: CASSSPARRELFF. DNA of the CDR3: TGTGCCAGCAGTTCGCCGGCCCGGCGGGAGCTGTTTTTT. The rearrangement joins TRBV28 to TRBJ2-2; D uncertain. CDR1 MDHEN and CDR2 SYDVKM come from the germline V gene. CDR3 length equals 13 residues. V lost 4 bases, J lost 9 bases, and 12 bases lay in between.

The V gene is TRBV5-1, the J gene TRBJ2-3; D call uncertain. The V and J ends lost 1 base and 0 bases respectively, with 9 bases between them. CDR1 and CDR2 (germline): SGHRS, YFSETQ. The CDR3 runs to 15 residues. CDR3 amino acids: CASSLSVGSTDTQYF. The CDR3 nucleotides are TGCGCCAGCAGCTTGTCTGTGGGGAGCACAGATACGCAGTATTTT. Supplemented by reference TRBV5-1 and TRBJ2-3, the full variable domain reads KAGVTQTPRYLIKTRGQQVTLSCSPISGHRSVSWYQQTPGQGLQFLFEYFSETQRNKGNFPGRFSGRQFSNSRSEMNVSTLELGDSALYLCASSLSVGSTDTQYFGPGTRLTVL.

The rearrangement uses TRBV12-5 and TRBJ1-1; the D is unclear. The CDR3 is 21 amino acids. The V gene's germline CDR1 is LGHNT and CDR2 FRNRAP. V shed 0 bases and J shed 0 bases, with 26 bases lying between them. Here the CDR3 reads CASGLVSNRAPLLYMNTEAFF. The CDR3 DNA reads TGTGCTAGTGGTTTGGTCTCAAACCGGGCGCCTCTGTTATATATGAACACTGAAGCTTTCTTT.

The rearrangement links TRBV9 to TRBJ1-3; 8 bases are a match to TRBD1. V gave up 7 bases and J gave up 4 bases; unmatched junction bases: 7. This CDR3 has 14 amino acids. Germline V gene data show CDR1 as SGDLS and CDR2 as YYNGEE. The CDR3 DNA reads TGTGCCAGCGGCAGACAGGGGACAGGAAACACCATATATTTT. This translates into CASGRQGTGNTIYF.

The chain has TRBV7-6 and TRBJ2-7; 9 nucleotides agree with TRBD2. Germline V gives CDR1 SGHVS, CDR2 FNYEAQ. Trimming removed 7 bases from V and 0 bases from J; junction bases left unmatched: 13. The length of the CDR3 is 17 residues. The CDR3 reads CASKRSGGSLSSYEQYF. The CDR3 nucleotides are TGTGCCAGCAAGAGAAGCGGGGGGTCACTGAGCTCCTACGAGCAGTACTTC.

This clone has a single count. The chain is built from TRBV7-2 and TRBJ2-7, with D perhaps given as TRBD1 or TRBD2 (5 bases each). Deletions cut 7 bases from V and 0 bases from J, with 16 bases between. This CDR3 has 15 residues. Germline CDR1 and CDR2: SGHTA and FQGNSA. CDR3 region: CASTTSGTVSYEQYF. The CDR3 nucleotides read TGTGCCAGCACCACTTCCGGGACGGTCTCCTACGAGCAGTACTTC.

The chain combines TRBV6-5 with TRBJ2-1, with a tentative D call TRBD1 (5 bases). The germline V and J ends were trimmed by 5 bases and 5 bases, with 13 bases remaining between them. This CDR3 has 14 amino acids. The germline V gene has CDR1 MNHEY and CDR2 SVGAGI. DNA of the CDR3: TGTGCCAGCAGTATAGCCGGACACAACAATGAGCAGTTCTTC. Translation gives CASSIAGHNNEQFF.

The genes are TRBV10-3 and TRBJ2-3, with TRBD2 matching 11 bases. Germline trimming cut 7 bases from V and 3 bases from J; bases unmatched to any gene: 6. From germline, CDR1 is ENHRY and CDR2 SYGVKD. This CDR3 is 15 amino acids long. The CDR3 DNA reads TGTGCCATCAAAGCTAGCGGGGGGACGACAGATACGCAGTATTTT. Translating gives CAIKASGGTTDTQYF.

This sequence joins TRBV7-9 and TRBJ2-1; D may be TRBD2 (6 bases). Deletions cut 0 bases from V and 3 bases from J, with 6 bases between. CDR3 length: 14 residues. From germline, CDR1 is SEHNR and CDR2 FQNEAQ (reference sequence). The CDR3 DNA follows: TGTGCCAGCAGCTTAGCGGGGGGCTACAATGAGCAGTTCTTC. It translates to CASSLAGGYNEQFF.

V gene TRBV6-1 combines with J gene TRBJ1-1; D might be TRBD1 (5 bases). Looked up from germline, CDR1 is MNHNS and CDR2 is SASEGT. Trimming cost V 2 bases and J 7 bases, with 14 bases left between them. The CDR3 is 14 amino acids. The CDR3 protein is CASSEQPREDEAFF. In DNA form, the CDR3 reads TGTGCCAGCAGTGAACAACCCAGGGAGGATGAAGCTTTCTTT.

The chain links TRBV7-9 to TRBJ2-3; TRBD2 aligns across 11 bases. Germline V lookup: CDR1 SEHNR, CDR2 FQNEAQ (reference sequence). V was pared by 5 bases and J by 6 bases, with 1 base of the junction left unmatched. The length of the CDR3 is 13 residues. CDR3 in amino acids: CASSRLAGDTQYF. The DNA for the CDR3 is TGTGCCAGCAGCCGACTAGCGGGGGATACGCAGTATTTT. Full variable domain (remainder filled in from reference TRBV7-9 and TRBJ2-3): DTGVSQNPRHKITKRGQNVTFRCDPISEHNRLYWYRQTLGQGPEFLTYFQNEAQLEKSRLLSDRFSAERPKGSFSTLEIQRTEQGDSAMYLCASSRLAGDTQYFGPGTRLTVL.

This chain uses TRBV28 with TRBJ2-5; D uncertain. CDR3 length equals 14 residues. Per the germline V gene, CDR1 is MDHEN and CDR2 is SYDVKM. V lost 2 bases, J lost 0 bases, and 7 bases lay in between. CDR3 sequence reads: CASSLGNYQETQYF. The CDR3 region has the DNA TGTGCCAGCAGTTTAGGTAACTACCAAGAGACCCAGTACTTC.

This clone was seen only once. V is TRBV30 and J is TRBJ2-3, with D perhaps TRBD2 (7 bases). The germline V and J ends were trimmed by 6 bases and 8 bases, with 15 bases remaining between them. The CDR3 totals 12 residues. The V gene's germline CDR1 is GTSNPN and CDR2 SVGIG (reference sequence). The CDR3 loop reads CACRLGGATQYF. As DNA, the CDR3 is TGTGCCTGCAGGCTAGGGGGGGCTACGCAGTATTTT.

The chain uses TRBV29-1 and TRBJ1-2; D remains unclear. Germline assignment: CDR1 SQVTM and CDR2 ANQGSEA. The germline V and J ends were trimmed by 3 bases and 4 bases, with 6 bases remaining between them. The CDR3 has 11 amino acids. DNA of the CDR3: TGCAGCGTTGACGGAACCTATGGCTACACCTTC. Translated, it gives CSVDGTYGYTF. Full variable domain (rest looked up from reference TRBV29-1 and TRBJ1-2): SAVISQKPSRDICQRGTSLTIQCQVDSQVTMMFWYRQQPGQSLTLIATANQGSEATYESGFVIDKFPISRPNLTFSTLTVSNMSPEDSSIYLCSVDGTYGYTFGSGTRLTVV.

The J gene is TRBJ1-2, the V gene TRBV11-1; 7 bases are a match to TRBD1. V was clipped by 3 bases and J by 2 bases; unmatched bases: 9. The CDR3 extends over 16 amino acids. The germline V gene encodes CDR1 SGHAT and CDR2 FQDESV (reference sequence). CDR3 coding DNA: TGTGCCAGCAGCTTGAGGACAGGCGCTACCAACTATGGCTACACCTTC. It translates to CASSLRTGATNYGYTF.

The chain combines TRBV7-6 with TRBJ1-1; D is undetermined. This CDR3 is 13 amino acids long. V dropped 1 base and J dropped 1 base, with 4 bases sitting between them. Germline CDR1 SGHVS, CDR2 FNYEAQ. CDR3 amino acids: CASSLERNTEAFF. For the CDR3, the DNA is TGTGCCAGCAGCTTAGAAAGGAACACTGAAGCTTTCTTT. Supplemented by reference TRBV7-6 and TRBJ1-1, the full variable domain reads GAGVSQSPRYKVTKRGQDVALRCDPISGHVSLYWYRQALGQGPEFLTYFNYEAQQDKSGLPNDRFSAERPEGSISTLTIQRTEQRDSAMYRCASSLERNTEAFFGQGTRLTVV.